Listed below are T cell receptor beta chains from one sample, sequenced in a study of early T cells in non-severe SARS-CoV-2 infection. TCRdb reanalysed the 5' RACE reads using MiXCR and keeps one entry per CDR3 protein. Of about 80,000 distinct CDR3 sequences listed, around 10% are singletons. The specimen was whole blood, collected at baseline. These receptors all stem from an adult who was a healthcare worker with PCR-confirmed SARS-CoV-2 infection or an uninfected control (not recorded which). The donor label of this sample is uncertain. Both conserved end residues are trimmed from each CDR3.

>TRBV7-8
ASSPGHSYTGELF
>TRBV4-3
ASSQDRGLISPLH
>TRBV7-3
ASSLTLGGYNEQF
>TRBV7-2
ASSTRAGGEDTQY
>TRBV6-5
ASSPVWGREADTQY
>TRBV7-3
ASGPGRTSYNEQF
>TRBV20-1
SARDRRGLSTDTQY
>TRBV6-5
ASSRAGTGVSGNTIY
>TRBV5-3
ARGNRGVHEQY
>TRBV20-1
SAGARSYEQY
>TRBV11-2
ASSSFLTGGEQY
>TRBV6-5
ASSLVAGSSYEQY
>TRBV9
ASSAPGLKGKLF
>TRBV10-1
ASSAVGGENTGELF
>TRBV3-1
ASSPRLAGGPGYNEQF
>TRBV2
ASNVGTDTQY
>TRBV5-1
ASSSMWTDTQY
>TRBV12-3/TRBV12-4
ASSLRLAGVTDTQY
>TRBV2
ASSEGGQRQPQH
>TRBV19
ATGQGADTQY
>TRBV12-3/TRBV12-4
ASSFSGASYEQY
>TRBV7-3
ASSSSPYNEQF
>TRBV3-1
ASSHLGTTFEQF
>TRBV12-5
ASVPGLATKNIQY
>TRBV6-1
ASSGQGHVHGYT
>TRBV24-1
ATSGRGPTDTQY
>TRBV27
ASSKLQQPTTDTQY
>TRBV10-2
ASSGTANYGYT
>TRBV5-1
ASSLAGGLSQPQH
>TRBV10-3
AISVSGGPYNEQF
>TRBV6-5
ASSYGRGIGDTQY
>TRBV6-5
ASSSLRTGGKTGELF
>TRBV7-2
ASSLEVAWRDTQY
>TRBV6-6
ASSTAGAGYQPQH
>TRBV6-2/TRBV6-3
ASWTVEAVGELF
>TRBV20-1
SASGYSPYEQY
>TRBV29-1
SARTGLNEKLF
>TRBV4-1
ASTPRTSSSTDTQY
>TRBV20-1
SASASGLAFYNEQF
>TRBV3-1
ASSLRQGDIQY
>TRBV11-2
ASSFLVLMNTEAF
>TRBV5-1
ASGEPGQLYGYT
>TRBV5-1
ASSFLAGAGEQY
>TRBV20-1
NMLNPSPLH
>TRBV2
ASSEAHRANTEAF
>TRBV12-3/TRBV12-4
ASSPIRGTSGRVYEQY
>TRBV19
ASGRNTIY
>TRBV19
ASSIWEGSNQPQH
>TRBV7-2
ASSLSGSLRQETQY